Here is one T cell receptor (beta chain) with its context. No antigen is known for it. This record belongs to a study of CD4 T cells in relation to SARS-CoV-2 and coronaviruses. Unexposed donor CD4+ T cells date from about 2011-2018, before the COVID-19 pandemic. CD4+ T cells were isolated from the cells after around eleven days of culture. The CDR3 extends over 14 amino acids. Germline CDR1 is SGHDT and CDR2 is YYEEEE. The V end lost 0 bases, the J end lost 4 bases, and 8 bases lay between the germline ends. The data were produced by immunoSEQ multiplex PCR, yet TCRdb's version contains in-frame clones alone and is incomplete. The repertoire holds under 25,000 clones, with roughly 78% as singletons.

The receptor was derived from a human donor in good health. Material for sequencing was CD4+ T cells from PBMCs, cultured in vitro. V is TRBV5-6 and J is TRBJ1-3; D is unresolved. The DNA of the CDR3 is TGTGCCAGCAGCTTGGAGGCGTTGGGAAACACCATATATTTT. It specifies CASSLEALGNTIYF.